These 18 T cell receptor beta chains were sequenced from one sample in a study of blood T cell repertoires in COVID-19. TCRdb's copy holds only in-frame clones and misses some; the assay was immunoSEQ multiplex PCR. The sample lists roughly 230,000 clones; approximately 83% were seen once. The source material was peripheral blood. Every receptor here comes from a man aged 50-60 years with active or convalescent COVID-19.

This chain's CDR3 is CASSPGDHYNSPLHF. CDR3 DNA sequence: TGTGCCAGCAGCCCAGGGGATCACTATAATTCACCCCTCCACTTT. The chain has TRBV11-2 and TRBJ1-6, with D possibly TRBD1 on 6 matching bases. The V gene lost 5 bases and the J gene lost 3 bases, with 11 bases spanning the gap. The germline V gene has CDR1 SGHAT and CDR2 FQNNGV. CDR3 length equals 15 residues.

The V call is TRBV9, the J call TRBJ2-5; 7 bases match TRBD1. V lost 4 bases to trimming and J lost 7 bases; unmatched junction nucleotides: 10. Germline V lookup: CDR1 SGDLS, CDR2 YYNGEE. The CDR3 sequence is 14 residues long. This CDR3 reads CASSILQGPGTQYF. CDR3 in DNA: TGTGCCAGCAGCATCTTACAGGGGCCCGGGACCCAGTACTTC.

The chain couples TRBV5-4 to TRBJ1-2, with 7 nucleotides matching TRBD1. The CDR3 has 14 amino acids. The V and J ends lost 6 bases and 4 bases, in that order; junction bases with no gene match: 9. The germline CDR1 and CDR2 sequences are SGHNT and YYREEE (reference sequence). The CDR3 loop is CASIDTGAGYGYTF. In DNA, the CDR3 is TGTGCCAGCATCGACACAGGGGCAGGCTATGGCTACACCTTC.

A single count supports this clone. V and J are TRBV19 and TRBJ2-7; 7 bases agree with TRBD1. CDR1 is LNHDA and CDR2 is SQIVND in the germline V gene (reference sequence). This CDR3 comprises 15 residues. The J segment lost 2 bases and the V segment lost 5 bases, leaving 9 bases of the junction unmatched. The CDR3: CASSPRDSSTYEQYF. CDR3 nucleotide sequence: TGTGCCAGTAGTCCGAGGGACAGTTCCACCTACGAGCAGTACTTC.

The gene calls are TRBV30 and TRBJ2-7; 12 bases are a match to TRBD1. The CDR3 is 15 amino acids. The junction had 8 bases not matched to a gene; V was cut back by 2 bases and J by 6 bases. Germline lookup yields CDR1 GTSNPN and CDR2 SVGIG (reference sequence). CDR3 sequence reads: CAWSPGTGGFGEQYF. The CDR3 nucleotides read TGTGCCTGGAGTCCAGGGACAGGGGGCTTTGGCGAGCAGTACTTC.

The J gene is TRBJ2-5, the V gene TRBV6-2 or TRBV6-3; 13 bases map to TRBD2. The germline V gene encodes CDR1 MNHEY and CDR2 SVGEGT. This CDR3 is 15 amino acids long. J was trimmed by 5 bases and V by 5 bases; bases with no gene match: 5. Here the CDR3 DNA reads TGTGCCAGCAGTACCGGACTAGCGGGGGTGGAGACCCAGTACTTC. This encodes CASSTGLAGVETQYF.

The chain has TRBV9 and TRBJ1-6; the match to TRBD1 covers 10 bases. Germline CDR1 reads SGDLS; CDR2 reads YYNGEE. The trim removed 3 bases at V and 9 bases at J, leaving 15 bases unmatched. The CDR3 covers 18 residues. Here the CDR3 reads CASSASGTGVYHGSPLHF. The CDR3 nucleotides are TGTGCCAGCAGCGCATCCGGGACAGGGGTGTACCATGGTTCACCCCTCCACTTT. Based on the CDR3 plus reference TRBV9 and TRBJ1-6, the full variable domain is DSGVTQTPKHLITATGQRVTLRCSPRSGDLSVYWYQQSLDQGLQFLIQYYNGEERAKGNILERFSAQQFPDLHSELNLSSLELGDSALYFCASSASGTGVYHGSPLHFGNGTRLTVT.

CDR3 DNA sequence: TGTGCCAGCAGCTTGGACACCCAAAACATTCAGTACTTC. Translation gives CASSLDTQNIQYF. The V and J genes are TRBV6-5 and TRBJ2-4; a weak D match, TRBD1 (5 bases). CDR1 MNHEY and CDR2 SVGAGI come from the germline V gene. This CDR3 region has 13 residues. The V end lost 6 bases, the J end lost 5 bases, and 11 bases lay between the germline ends.

This clone turned up a few times. V is TRBV4-2 and J is TRBJ2-1, with D maybe TRBD2 (5 bases). Trimming cost V 0 bases and J 3 bases, with 9 bases left between them. Germline CDR1 reads LGHNA; CDR2 reads YNFKEQ. This CDR3 has 15 residues. The CDR3 sequence: CASSQEGDFYNEQFF. The CDR3, as DNA: TGTGCCAGCAGCCAAGAGGGAGACTTCTACAATGAGCAGTTCTTC.

V is TRBV20-1 and J is TRBJ2-7; perhaps TRBD1 as D (6 bases). The V and J ends lost 3 bases and 1 base respectively, with 10 bases between them. Germline V gene data show CDR1 as DFQATT and CDR2 as SNEGSKA (reference sequence). The CDR3 contains 13 residues. CDR3 in DNA: TGCAGTGCTAGTGGGGGCCGGTCCTACGAGCAGTACTTC. Amino acids: CSASGGRSYEQYF.

The genes are TRBV19 and TRBJ1-6; a possible D gene is TRBD1 (6 bases). From germline, CDR1 is LNHDA and CDR2 SQIVND (reference sequence). V was cut by 5 bases and J by 8 bases, with 13 bases left in between. This CDR3 has 14 amino acids. The CDR3 sequence is CASSLLGADSPLHF. CDR3 nucleotides: TGTGCCAGTAGTCTCCTGGGGGCTGATTCACCCCTCCACTTT. The whole variable domain, filled in from reference TRBV19 and TRBJ1-6, reads DGGITQSPKYLFRKEGQNVTLSCEQNLNHDAMYWYRQDPGQGLRLIYYSQIVNDFQKGDIAEGYSVSREKKESFPLTVTSAQKNPTAFYLCASSLLGADSPLHFGNGTRLTVT.

The CDR3 reads CASSPPGGNDEQYF. The CDR3 DNA reads as TGTGCCAGCAGTCCCCCCGGCGGGAACGACGAGCAGTACTTC. The chain joins TRBV6-5 to TRBJ2-7; D is possibly TRBD2 (6 bases). The germline V and J ends were trimmed by 5 bases and 5 bases, with 16 bases remaining between them. The CDR3 length is 14 residues. The V gene's germline CDR1 is MNHEY and CDR2 SVGAGI.

The chain links TRBV10-1 to TRBJ1-1; 7 bases agree with TRBD1. CDR3 length: 14 amino acids. Germline V CDR1 and CDR2: WNHNN, SYGVQD (reference sequence). Trimming removed 6 bases from V and 0 bases from J; junction bases left unmatched: 4. CDR3 DNA: TGCGCCAGCAGAAAGGGACAGCTGAACACTGAAGCTTTCTTT. Protein sequence: CASRKGQLNTEAFF.

Of note for this clone: A read error may explain this, as a much larger clone is one base away. V and J are TRBV3-1 (or the pseudogene TRBV3-2) and TRBJ2-1; 9 bases line up with TRBD2. V dropped 11 bases and J dropped 1; count of bases not matched to a gene: 21. The CDR3 is 19 residues long. Germline V CDR1 and CDR2: LGHDT, YNNKEL (reference sequence). Written as DNA, the CDR3 is TGTGCCCCCAGCCAAGCTTGGGGCGGGGGGGCCAGGTCCTACAATGAGCAGTTCTTC. This translates into CAPSQAWGGGARSYNEQFF.

This chain uses TRBV29-1 with TRBJ2-2, with a weak D call TRBD1 (7 bases). The CDR3 is 13 residues long. The V end lost 4 bases, the J end lost 6 bases, and 12 bases lay between the germline ends. The germline V gene has CDR1 SQVTM and CDR2 ANQGSEA. CDR3 DNA: TGCAGCGTTGTGCAGGGGGGCGCCGGGGAGCTGTTTTTT. Its translation: CSVVQGGAGELFF.

CDR3 sequence: CASRLAGSTDTQYF. DNA of the CDR3: TGCGCCAGCAGACTAGCGGGAAGCACAGATACGCAGTATTTT. The chain uses TRBV5-1 and TRBJ2-3, with 10 positions matching TRBD2. Germline V gene lookup returns CDR1 SGHRS and CDR2 YFSETQ. The CDR3 sequence is 14 residues long. J lost 0 bases, V lost 5 bases, and 0 bases had no gene match.

The rearrangement links TRBV7-2 to TRBJ2-7; D is possibly TRBD1 (6 bases). CDR3 length equals 15 residues. The V gene lost 5 bases and the J gene lost 5 bases, with 19 bases spanning the gap. Germline V gives CDR1 SGHTA, CDR2 FQGNSA. CDR3 sequence reads: CASSPSRGFSNEQYF. CDR3 sequence (DNA): TGTGCCAGCAGCCCCTCCAGGGGATTTAGCAACGAGCAGTACTTC.

The chain recombines TRBV5-1 with TRBJ1-1, with 7 bases that match TRBD1. V gave up 5 bases and J gave up 5 bases; unmatched junction bases: 9. There are 14 residues in the CDR3. From germline, CDR1 is SGHRS and CDR2 YFSETQ. For the CDR3, the DNA is TGCGCCAGCAGTTCCTCGACAGGGAGGACTGAAGCTTTCTTT. Translated: CASSSSTGRTEAFF.